This T cell receptor (beta chain) derives from a study of blood T cell repertoires in COVID-19. As for the study in general: Samples representing acute and convalescent COVID-19 were sourced from the United States, Italy and Spain. PBMCs, B-cell-depleted T cells, or T cells provided the cDNA or gDNA that made up the material.

Per the original methods: Reference gene primer amplification gave nucleated cell count estimates. Sequencing was performed with immunoSEQ multiplex PCR; in TCRdb, only in-frame clones are kept and a portion is missing. The V and J calls and the clone size are those of that table, but D and trimming were determined from the DNA. Of around 230,000 clones detected, 83% appear once; the ten largest clones hold 8.2%. CDR1 and CDR2 from the germline V gene are KGHSH and LQKENI. V shed 3 bases and J shed 3 bases, with 14 bases lying between them. CDR3 size: 15 residues. This sequence was found in a woman between 45 and 65 years old with acute or convalescent COVID-19. The sample taken for sequencing was peripheral blood. The chain is built from TRBV18 and TRBJ1-1; a possible D gene is TRBD1 (6 bases). CDR3 bases: TGTGCCAGCTCACCTGGGACCAGGGGAGACACTGAAGCTTTCTTT. Translating gives CASSPGTRGDTEAFF.